Following are 23 T cell receptor beta chains from one sample sequenced in a study of shared clonotypes between healthy human individuals. Produced via immunoSEQ multiplex PCR; TCRdb's table is partial and in-frame only. The data show fewer than 700,000 clones, 85% to 95% seen once. As defined, naive CD8 cells were CD45RO-negative and positively selected for CCR7, with terminally differentiated effector memory CD45RA+ cells excluded. What was sequenced was naive CD8+ T cells sorted from blood. The receptors originated from a woman in her twenties or thirties in good health.

The chain carries TRBV27 and TRBJ1-5; a possible D gene is TRBD1 (6 bases). Trimming pared 8 bases from V and 2 bases from J, leaving 16 bases between. The CDR3 extends over 15 amino acids. The germline V gene has CDR1 MNHEY and CDR2 SMNVEV (reference sequence). CDR3 nucleotide sequence: TGTGCCAGCTCCAAGGGGGGGCTCGGCAATCAGCCCCAGCATTTT. Amino acids: CASSKGGLGNQPQHF.

This clone was counted a single time. The chain links TRBV5-1 to TRBJ2-1; 7 bases are a match to TRBD2. CDR1 and CDR2 (germline): SGHRS, YFSETQ. There are 16 residues in the CDR3. The junction had 7 bases not matched to a gene; V was cut back by 4 bases and J by 0 bases. This CDR3 reads CASSPVAGSSYNEQFF. Written as DNA, the CDR3 is TGCGCCAGCAGCCCAGTAGCGGGTAGCTCCTACAATGAGCAGTTCTTC.

This clone was seen more than once but under ten times. Other DNA sequences in this sample translate to the same CDR3. This chain joins TRBV9 and TRBJ1-1; no firm D call. There are 11 residues in the CDR3. Germline V gene sequence: CDR1 SGDLS, CDR2 YYNGEE. Trimming took off 3 bases at V and 3 bases at J, with 3 bases between the two ends. The chain's CDR3 is CASSGDTEAFF. CDR3 nucleotides: TGTGCCAGCAGCGGGGACACTGAAGCTTTCTTT.

The chain combines TRBV19 with TRBJ2-3, with TRBD2 identical over 8 bases. V lost 1 base, J lost 2 bases, and 11 bases stayed unmatched. The CDR3 length is 18 residues. The germline V gene has CDR1 LNHDA and CDR2 SQIVND (reference sequence). This CDR3 reads CASSIGISREAITDTQYF. The CDR3, as DNA: TGTGCCAGTAGTATAGGCATATCGCGGGAGGCCATCACAGATACGCAGTATTTT. Together with reference TRBV19 and TRBJ2-3, the CDR3 gives the full variable domain: DGGITQSPKYLFRKEGQNVTLSCEQNLNHDAMYWYRQDPGQGLRLIYYSQIVNDFQKGDIAEGYSVSREKKESFPLTVTSAQKNPTAFYLCASSIGISREAITDTQYFGPGTRLTVL.

The chain uses TRBV5-1 and TRBJ2-6, with D possibly TRBD1 on 5 matching bases. This CDR3 has 17 amino acids. Trimming took off 2 bases at V and 1 base at J, with 13 bases between the two ends. Looked up from germline, CDR1 is SGHRS and CDR2 is YFSETQ. CDR3 nucleotide sequence: TGCGCCAGCAGCTTTTCCCGGGCAGGGTCTGGGGCCAACGTCCTGACTTTC. Translation gives CASSFSRAGSGANVLTF.

The table lists this clone with a count of one. V gene TRBV15 combines with J gene TRBJ2-5, with TRBD2 identical over 8 bases. The CDR3 consists of 17 residues. Germline CDR1 is LNHNV and CDR2 is YYDKDF (reference sequence). V trimming: 0 bases; J trimming: 4 bases; junction bases outside the gene matches: 10. The CDR3 sequence: CATSRDVPGGPGETQYF. The CDR3 DNA sequence: TGTGCCACCAGCAGAGATGTTCCGGGAGGGCCGGGAGAGACCCAGTACTTC. The full variable domain, with the rest looked up from reference TRBV15 and TRBJ2-5, is DAMVIQNPRYQVTQFGKPVTLSCSQTLNHNVMYWYQQKSSQAPKLLFHYYDKDFNNEADTPDNFQSRRPNTSFCFLDIRSPGLGDTAMYLCATSRDVPGGPGETQYFGPGTRLLVL.

V and J are TRBV11-1 and TRBJ1-1; maybe TRBD1 (5 bases). V was trimmed by 4 bases and J by 4 bases, leaving 13 bases between them. The CDR3 has 14 residues. Germline lookup yields CDR1 SGHAT and CDR2 FQDESV (reference sequence). The CDR3 sequence: CASSSWEGTTEAFF. For the CDR3, the DNA is TGTGCCAGCAGCTCCTGGGAGGGGACCACTGAAGCTTTCTTT.

CDR3 protein: CASRTGHNEQFF. The DNA for the CDR3 is TGTGCCAGCAGGACGGGTCACAATGAGCAGTTCTTC. This chain connects TRBV27 to TRBJ2-1; D ambiguous. Germline V gene data show CDR1 as MNHEY and CDR2 as SMNVEV (reference sequence). The CDR3 is made up of 12 amino acids. Trimming shortened V by 6 bases and J by 5 bases, and 8 bases separated the two germline ends.

The J gene is TRBJ1-1, the V gene TRBV19; TRBD1 matches 8 bases. The CDR3 is 16 amino acids. The V segment lost 8 bases and the J segment 1 base; nucleotides outside the gene matches: 12. Germline CDR1 is LNHDA and CDR2 is SQIVND (reference sequence). CDR3 DNA sequence: TGTGCCAGTGCAATACTTAGGGACAGGAGGAACACTGAAGCTTTCTTT. Protein: CASAILRDRRNTEAFF.

This chain joins TRBV5-4 and TRBJ2-5, with TRBD2 matching over 14 bases. Germline values: CDR1 SGHNT, CDR2 YYREEE (reference sequence). The CDR3 consists of 16 residues. With 4 bases clipped from V and 5 bases from J, the junction kept 7 bases outside the gene matches. The CDR3 spells CASSPGTSGSEETQYF. CDR3 bases: TGTGCCAGCAGCCCCGGGACTAGCGGGAGTGAGGAGACCCAGTACTTC. Full variable domain (outside the CDR3, taken from reference TRBV5-4 and TRBJ2-5): ETGVTQSPTHLIKTRGQQVTLRCSSQSGHNTVSWYQQALGQGPQFIFQYYREEENGRGNFPPRFSGLQFPNYSSELNVNALELDDSALYLCASSPGTSGSEETQYFGPGTRLLVL.

The V and J genes are TRBV27 and TRBJ2-7; D might be TRBD1 or TRBD2, each matching 5 bases. Between the trimmed V and J ends, which lost 8 bases and 1 base, there was a span of 15 bases. In germline, CDR1 is MNHEY, CDR2 SMNVEV (reference sequence). The CDR3 runs 14 residues. The CDR3 is CASAVGTKSYEQYF. CDR3 coding DNA: TGTGCCAGCGCGGTCGGGACGAAATCCTACGAGCAGTACTTC.

The V gene is TRBV28, the J gene TRBJ2-3; tentatively, D is TRBD1 (5 bases). The germline gives CDR1 MDHEN, CDR2 SYDVKM. Trimming removed 4 bases from V and 1 base from J, with 24 bases in between. The CDR3 has 19 residues. For the CDR3, the DNA is TGTGCCAGCAGTTCCCCCCTCCTCGACAGTGGTGAGGGCACAGATACGCAGTATTTT. Its translation: CASSSPLLDSGEGTDTQYF.

This clone appeared a single time. The chain recombines TRBV9 with TRBJ1-2; D gene unclear. CDR3 length: 14 amino acids. The V end lost 0 bases, the J end lost 5 bases, and 11 bases lay between the germline ends. CDR1 and CDR2 from the germline V gene are SGDLS and YYNGEE. This CDR3 is CASSVGGRSYGYTF. CDR3 sequence (DNA): TGTGCCAGCAGCGTAGGTGGCAGATCTTATGGCTACACCTTC.

The chain recombines TRBV6-5 with TRBJ1-5; D ambiguous. This CDR3 has 14 amino acids. V gave up 5 bases and J gave up 7 bases, with 15 bases separating them. CDR1 MNHEY and CDR2 SVGAGI come from the germline V gene. The CDR3, as DNA: TGTGCCAGCAGTCACAGCTTAGGCCACCAGCCCCAGCATTTT. This translates into CASSHSLGHQPQHF.

This chain connects TRBV19 to TRBJ1-4; D ambiguous. The V and J ends lost 3 bases and 8 bases respectively, with 13 bases between them. CDR1 is LNHDA and CDR2 is SQIVND in the germline V gene (reference sequence). The length of the CDR3 is 14 residues. The CDR3 DNA reads TGTGCCAGTAGTATGGGGATTTGGTTCGAAAAACTGTTTTTT. It encodes CASSMGIWFEKLFF.

The J gene is TRBJ1-1, the V gene TRBV28; possibly TRBD1 for D (6 bases). Deletions cut 2 bases from V and 1 base from J, with 23 bases between. Germline-derived CDR1 and CDR2 are MDHEN and SYDVKM. CDR3 length: 19 amino acids. The CDR3 DNA reads as TGTGCCAGCAGTTTAACAGGGCATAAAATTTCTTGGGGGAACACTGAAGCTTTCTTT. Translation gives CASSLTGHKISWGNTEAFF. Supplemented by reference TRBV28 and TRBJ1-1, the full variable domain reads DVKVTQSSRYLVKRTGEKVFLECVQDMDHENMFWYRQDPGLGLRLIYFSYDVKMKEKGDIPEGYSVSREKKERFSLILESASTNQTSMYLCASSLTGHKISWGNTEAFFGQGTRLTVV.

The V call is TRBV4-1, the J call TRBJ2-7; D uncertain. V was pared by 1 base and J by 3 bases, with 7 bases between. Germline values: CDR1 MGHRA, CDR2 YSYEKL. The CDR3 sequence is 13 residues long. The CDR3 nucleotides are TGCGCCAGCAGCCAAGCACCAAACTACGAGCAGTACTTC. Residues: CASSQAPNYEQYF.

J is TRBJ2-1 and V is TRBV13; a weak D match, TRBD2 (6 bases). Germline loops: CDR1 PRHDT, CDR2 FYEKMQ (reference sequence). The CDR3 has 11 residues. Trimming cost V 5 bases and J 9 bases, with 8 bases left between them. CDR3 nucleotide sequence: TGTGCCAGCAGCCTTAGCGGTGAGCAGTTCTTC. This codes for CASSLSGEQFF.

This rearrangement joins TRBV28 to TRBJ1-2; D gene unclear. CDR3 length: 15 residues. Germline CDR1 and CDR2: MDHEN and SYDVKM. V gave up 7 bases and J gave up 4 bases, with 19 bases separating them. The CDR3 DNA reads as TGTGCCAGCACCCCACTACTTTTAGCCCGCTATGGCTACACCTTC. Protein: CASTPLLLARYGYTF.

This clone showed up just once. The chain is built from TRBV2 and TRBJ2-7; D is perhaps TRBD1 or TRBD2 (5 bases each). The CDR3 runs to 13 residues. Germline assignment: CDR1 SNHLY and CDR2 FYNNEI. V gave up 11 bases and J gave up 2 bases, with 16 bases separating them. The CDR3 region is CAGGVGVAYEQYF. The CDR3 bases are TGTGCCGGGGGAGTAGGGGTCGCCTACGAGCAGTACTTC.

The V and J genes are TRBV28 and TRBJ1-6; no firm D call. Germline CDR1 and CDR2: MDHEN and SYDVKM. CDR3 size: 14 residues. V was cut by 6 bases and J by 10 bases, with 16 bases left in between. CDR3 amino acids: CASRLGGWGSPLHF. The CDR3 DNA is TGTGCCAGCAGACTGGGTGGGTGGGGATCACCCCTCCACTTT.

The chain employs TRBV5-6 and TRBJ2-7, with a tentative D call TRBD1 (5 bases). With 4 bases removed from V and 3 bases from J, the gap between germline ends came to 14 bases. CDR1 is SGHDT, CDR2 YYEEEE, per germline. This CDR3 contains 14 residues. This CDR3 is CASSASGKYYEQYF. The CDR3 DNA sequence: TGTGCCAGCAGCGCATCAGGGAAGTACTACGAGCAGTACTTC.

In this sample, this clone turned up a few times. V and J are TRBV2 and TRBJ2-7; D not resolved. V dropped 5 bases and J dropped 0 bases, with 5 bases sitting between them. Per the germline V gene, CDR1 is SNHLY and CDR2 is FYNNEI. CDR3 size: 12 residues. CDR3 region: CASSSSSYEQYF. The DNA for the CDR3 is TGTGCCAGCAGTTCTAGCTCCTACGAGCAGTACTTC.